The 3 T cell receptor beta chains given below trace back to one sample, sequenced in a study of cytotoxic CD8 clonotypes in ibrutinib-treated CLL. Clones were sequenced by immunoSEQ multiplex PCR, and TCRdb holds only the in-frame ones, with some missing. The data contain around 92,000 clones, around 77% of them singletons. This specimen consisted of PBMCs, obtained after 24 months of ibrutinib treatment. The receptors originated from a human donor with chronic lymphocytic leukemia.

Here the CDR3 reads CASSGTSGARGYTF. The CDR3 DNA reads TGTGCCAGCAGCGGGACGTCGGGGGCTAGAGGCTACACCTTC. The chain joins TRBV28 to TRBJ1-2; D might be TRBD1 (6 bases). The CDR3 has 14 residues. Germline lookup yields CDR1 MDHEN and CDR2 SYDVKM. V lost 6 bases, J lost 8 bases, and 19 bases lay in between.

This clone turned up a few times. The chain is built from TRBV11-3 and TRBJ2-1; D tentatively fits TRBD1 or TRBD2 (5 bases each). The V end lost 7 bases, the J end lost 5 bases, and 12 bases lay between the germline ends. Germline loops: CDR1 SGHNT, CDR2 YENEEA. The CDR3 covers 13 residues. The CDR3 sequence is CASTGDRNNEQFF. CDR3 DNA: TGTGCCAGCACCGGGGACCGAAACAATGAGCAGTTCTTC.

This clone was seen a handful of times. This chain links TRBV9 with TRBJ2-5; no definite D call. This CDR3 is 16 amino acids long. The V end was cut by 0 bases, the J end by 3 bases, with 15 bases between. In germline, CDR1 is SGDLS, CDR2 YYNGEE. The CDR3 here is CASSVESYSWKETQYF. CDR3 nucleotide sequence: TGTGCCAGCAGCGTAGAATCGTACAGCTGGAAAGAGACCCAGTACTTC.